Below, 13 T cell receptor beta chains from the same sample are listed, as sequenced in a study of tumor and adjacent non-tumor tissue in lung cancer. Three rounds of nested PCR, following a modified ARM-PCR protocol, produced the TCRbeta library. TCRdb redid the calling of the multiplex PCR reads with MiXCR, one entry per CDR3 protein. The table lists 52,000 or so distinct CDR3 sequences, 74% of them singletons. The template was RNA from unsorted bulk tissue. This non-tumor lung sample came from over 3 cm beyond the tumor edge. The sequencing sample was made of distant non-tumor lung tissue. The source of these receptors is a woman aged 55-70 years with non-small cell lung cancer.

A word on this clonotype: A read error may be the cause here, since a much bigger clone is one base away. The rearrangement joins TRBV24-1 to TRBJ2-1; 11 bases line up with TRBD1. V dropped 6 bases and J dropped 3; count of bases not matched to a gene: 6. The CDR3 is 16 residues long. The germline gives CDR1 KGHDR, CDR2 SFDVKD. CDR3 coding DNA: TGTGCCACCAGTTATTGGGGACAGGGGGGCTACAATGAGCAGTTCTTC. Translating gives CATSYWGQGGYNEQFF.

A word on this clonotype: Because the CDR3 is missing its conserved closing phenylalanine or tryptophan, this is likely a read error. V gene TRBV6-5 combines with J gene TRBJ2-3; D unclear. This CDR3 is 16 amino acids long. Per germline, CDR1 MNHEY and CDR2 SVGAGI. Trimming cost V 5 bases and J 2 bases, with 17 bases left between them. CDR3 coding DNA: TGTGCCAGCAGTCTCCTACTCATTCAGTCCACAGATACGCAGTATTCT. Protein product: CASSLLLIQSTDTQYS.

This clonotype was counted a single time. The CDR3 end shows no conserved phenylalanine or tryptophan, and so a read error is likely. This chain links TRBV4-2 with TRBJ2-1; D possibly uses TRBD1 or TRBD2 (6 bases each). Germline V gene data show CDR1 as LGHNA and CDR2 as YNFKEQ. This CDR3 has 17 amino acids. CDR3 coding DNA: TGTGCCATCAGCCAAGATCGGGCTATCGGGGGCCTAAATGAGCAGTTCTCC. Protein sequence: CAISQDRAIGGLNEQFS.

This rearrangement joins TRBV7-9 to TRBJ2-2; 8 bases are shared with TRBD2. V trimming: 0 bases; J trimming: 3 bases; junction bases outside the gene matches: 3. CDR1 SEHNR and CDR2 FQNEAQ come from the germline V gene (reference sequence). CDR3 length: 16 amino acids. CDR3 coding DNA: TGTGCCAGCAGCTTAGCGGCGGGAGGAGACACCGGGGAGCTGTTTTTT. As protein: CASSLAAGGDTGELFF.

For this clonotype: One end of the junction does not line up with germline, which may come from a read error. V gene TRBV5-1 combines with J gene TRBJ2-7; D gene ambiguous. Per germline, CDR1 SGHRS and CDR2 YFSETQ. The CDR3 covers 13 residues. The CDR3 nucleotides are TGCGCCAACAGCTTAGGGCAGCAGTACGTGCAGTACTTC. Its protein is CANSLGQQYVQYF.

About this clonotype: This may arise from a read error, as a much more abundant clone is one base away. This CDR3 is CASRPTDSTPGNGQFF. As DNA, the CDR3 is TGTGCCAGCAGGCCCACGGATTCCACCCCAGGGAATGGGCAGTTCTTC. This chain uses TRBV28 with TRBJ2-1; a weak D match, TRBD1 (5 bases). Germline V gene data show CDR1 as MDHEN and CDR2 as SYDVKM. The CDR3 covers 16 residues.

This clonotype has just one count. The junction and the germline gene differ at one end; a read error may be behind it. The genes are TRBV5-1 and TRBJ2-2; no reliable D call. CDR1 SGHRS and CDR2 YFSETQ come from the germline V gene. The CDR3 totals 13 residues. CDR3 nucleotide sequence: TGCGCGAGCAGATTGGAACGGACCGGGGAGCTGTTTTTT. Its protein product is CASRLERTGELFF.

For this clonotype: The final CDR3 position lacks the conserved phenylalanine or tryptophan, pointing to a likely read error. The gene calls are TRBV10-2 and TRBJ2-1, with D hard to call. The germline V gene encodes CDR1 WSHSY and CDR2 SAAADI. This CDR3 spans 12 amino acids. Trimming took off 7 bases at V and 5 bases at J, with 9 bases between the two ends. CDR3 loop: CASTEQNNEQFS. The CDR3 nucleotides are TGCGCCAGCACGGAACAGAACAATGAGCAGTTCTCC.

The table lists this clonotype with a count of one. This may arise from a read error, as a much more abundant clone is one base away. The chain has TRBV30 and TRBJ1-1, with 10 bases lining up with TRBD1. V was clipped by 7 bases and J by 8 bases; unmatched bases: 10. This CDR3 has 13 amino acids. CDR1 and CDR2 from the germline V gene are GTSNPN and SVGIG (reference sequence). The CDR3 region is CAFKTTGGAEAFF. The CDR3 bases are TGTGCCTTCAAAACGACAGGGGGCGCCGAAGCTTTCTTT.

For the CDR3, the DNA is TGCGCCAGCAGCTTGGGTACGACAGGGTCGGTCGATACGCAGTATTTT. This sequence encodes CASSLGTTGSVDTQYF. The chain is built from TRBV5-1 and TRBJ2-3; 7 bases fit TRBD1. The CDR3 totals 16 residues. CDR1 SGHRS and CDR2 YFSETQ come from the germline V gene. The ends lost 0 bases at V and 6 bases at J; junction bases unmatched: 10.

The rearrangement joins TRBV6-5 to TRBJ2-1, with 8 bases fitting TRBD2. CDR3 length: 17 residues. Per germline, CDR1 MNHEY and CDR2 SVGAGI. CDR3 amino acids: CSSSYPLSGAGAREQFF. CDR3 DNA: TGTAGCAGCAGTTACCCGCTGAGCGGAGCGGGAGCTCGTGAGCAGTTCTTC.

This clonotype was seen a handful of times. V usage is TRBV7-2 and J usage is TRBJ2-5; 11 bases are a match to TRBD1. Per the germline V gene, CDR1 is SGHTA and CDR2 is FQGNSA. The CDR3 has 16 amino acids. V lost 1 base to trimming and J lost 9 bases; unmatched junction nucleotides: 10. CDR3 coding DNA: TGTACCAGCAGCTTAGGCGTAGGAGGGGACAGGGGGGCCCAGTACTTC. Encoded protein: CTSSLGVGGDRGAQYF.

On this clonotype itself: The junction does not match germline at one end; this may be a read error. The chain couples TRBV29-1 to TRBJ2-7; D might be TRBD2 (5 bases). This CDR3 spans 15 amino acids. Per the germline V gene, CDR1 is SQVTM and CDR2 is ANQGSEA. CDR3 bases: TGCAGCTTTGCGGGTTCAATTACGGGCCCCTACGAGCATCACTTC. Protein: CSFAGSITGPYEHHF.